The clone carrying this T cell receptor (beta chain) was found a few times. At one end the junction does not follow the germline gene, possibly because of a read error. There are 13 residues in the CDR3. Per the germline V gene, CDR1 is LGHNA and CDR2 is YSLEER. TCRdb ran MiXCR on the 5' RACE reads and lists one entry per CDR3 protein. The data hold around 320,000 distinct CDR3 sequences, with around 4.3% observed a single time. This entry belongs to a study of T cells after yellow fever vaccination. J is TRBJ2-7 and V is TRBV4-3; possibly TRBD1 or TRBD2 for D (5 bases each). Source: PBMCs, taken 15 days after the yellow fever booster vaccination. This TCR came from a man aged 18-30 years who received the YFV17D yellow fever vaccine. The CDR3 here is CASSHLGAPYVAF. CDR3 DNA: TGCGCCAGCAGCCACCTCGGGGCGCCTTACGTAGCTTTC.